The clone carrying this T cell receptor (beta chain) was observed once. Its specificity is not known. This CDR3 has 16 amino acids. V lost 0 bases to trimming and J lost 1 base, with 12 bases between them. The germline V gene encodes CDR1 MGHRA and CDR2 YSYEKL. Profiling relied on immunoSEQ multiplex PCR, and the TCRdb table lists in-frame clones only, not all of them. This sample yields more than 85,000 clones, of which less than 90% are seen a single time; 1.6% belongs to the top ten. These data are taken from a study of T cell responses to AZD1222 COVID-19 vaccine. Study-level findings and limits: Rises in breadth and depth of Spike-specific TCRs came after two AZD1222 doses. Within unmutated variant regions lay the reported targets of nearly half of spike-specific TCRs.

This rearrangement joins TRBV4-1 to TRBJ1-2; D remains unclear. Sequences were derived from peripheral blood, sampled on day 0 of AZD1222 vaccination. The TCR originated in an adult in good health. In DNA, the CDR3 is TGCGCCAGCAGCCAAGATCCCCCCCCGATTAACTATGGCTACACCTTC. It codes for CASSQDPPPINYGYTF.